The clone carrying this T cell receptor (beta chain) was counted a few times. The antigen is undetermined. A junction boundary mismatches the germline segment, possibly from a read error. TCRdb re-derived calls from the reads in MiXCR, one entry per CDR3 protein. The table has some 400,000 distinct CDR3 sequences, approximately 33% seen once; the top ten hold roughly 15%. This entry belongs to a study of T cell repertoires in cytomegalovirus infection. Study details: TCR beta signatures that were public indicated CMV infection and matching HLA type. Regarding the study as a whole: The cumulative frequency of public TCR beta families distinguished individuals who carried CMV together with the relevant HLA.

The CDR3 is made up of 16 amino acids. Germline V gene sequence: CDR1 MGHRA, CDR2 YSYEKL. Material for sequencing was PBMCs. The chain joins TRBV4-1 to TRBJ2-3, with 8 bases fitting TRBD2. The source of this sequence is a human donor in good health (CMV status not recorded). Some clones in this sample may be carry-over from other donors' samples. The CDR3 here is CASSQDLGGDTDTQYF. As DNA, the CDR3 is TGTGCCAGCAGCCAAGATCTCGGGGGGGACACAGATACGCAGTATTTT.